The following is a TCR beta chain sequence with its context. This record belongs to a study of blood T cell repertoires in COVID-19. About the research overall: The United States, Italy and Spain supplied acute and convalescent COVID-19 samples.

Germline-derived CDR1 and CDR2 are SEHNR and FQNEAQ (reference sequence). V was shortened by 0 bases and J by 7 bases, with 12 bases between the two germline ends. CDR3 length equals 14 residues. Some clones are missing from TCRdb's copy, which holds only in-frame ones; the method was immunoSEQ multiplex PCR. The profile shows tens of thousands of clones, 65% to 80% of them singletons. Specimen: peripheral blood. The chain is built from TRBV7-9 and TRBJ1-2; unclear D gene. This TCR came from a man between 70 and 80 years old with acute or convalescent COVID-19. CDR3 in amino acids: CASSLAGIGSGYTF. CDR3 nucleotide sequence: TGTGCCAGCAGCTTAGCGGGAATCGGGAGTGGCTACACCTTC.